This T cell receptor (beta chain) was obtained from a study of blood T cell repertoires in COVID-19. Study context: PBMCs, B-cell-depleted T cells, or T cells provided the cDNA or gDNA that made up the material.

This clone turned up a few times. The germline CDR1 and CDR2 sequences are SGHRS and YFSETQ. Trimming took off 0 bases at V and 4 bases at J, with 11 bases between the two ends. CDR3 length: 15 amino acids. Original analysis: The assay estimated nucleated cells by amplifying reference gene primers. Profiled with immunoSEQ multiplex PCR; TCRdb holds only in-frame clones, not every one. V and J calls and clone size are as listed in that table; D and trimming were resolved from the DNA. The sample lists approximately 35,000 clones, 90% to 95% occurring once. The source is a human donor in a cohort sampled during active COVID-19. Sequencing was done on a sample of peripheral blood. V is TRBV5-1 and J is TRBJ2-1; D may be TRBD1 (6 bases). For the CDR3, the DNA is TGCGCCAGCAGCTTGGACGCAGGGACATACAATGAGCAGTTCTTC. Amino acids: CASSLDAGTYNEQFF.